The rows below give T cell receptor beta chains drawn from one sample of a study of T cells in Graves' hyperthyroidism and ophthalmopathy. TCRdb reanalysed the multiplex PCR reads using MiXCR and keeps one entry per CDR3 protein. The table lists 250,000 to 300,000 distinct CDR3 sequences, 15% to 20% of them singletons. The specimen sequenced was blood. The source of these receptors is a man in his fifties or sixties with Graves' ophthalmopathy. Both conserved end residues are part of each CDR3. A D gene is named only where the DNA matches it firmly. The size entry is marked missing in some rows and otherwise reads once, few, many or a size class.

J gene	V gene	D gene	CDR3 length	clone size	CDR3 DNA	CDR3 protein
TRBJ2-5	TRBV7-2	.	14	.	TGTGCCAGCAGCTTAGAGGGGTTGGGTGAGACCCAGTACTTC	CASSLEGLGETQYF
TRBJ1-2	TRBV2	TRBD1	12	many	TGTGCCAGCAGAGAGACAGGGGACGGCTACACCTTC	CASRETGDGYTF
TRBJ1-1	TRBV20-1	.	14	.	TGCAGTGCCGCGGGTGCCAGCCCTAACACTGAAGCTTTCTTT	CSAAGASPNTEAFF
TRBJ2-1	TRBV18	.	15	many	TGTGCCAGCTCACCTGACAGTTTTTCCGTGAATGAGCAGTTCTTC	CASSPDSFSVNEQFF
TRBJ2-6	TRBV24-1	.	16	few	TGTGCCACCAGTGACACAGGGATCTCTGGGGCCAACGTCCTGACTTTC	CATSDTGISGANVLTF
TRBJ2-1	TRBV11-2	.	13	many	TGTGCCAGCAGCCCCACTAGTTTCCATGAGCAGTTCTTC	CASSPTSFHEQFF
TRBJ1-4	TRBV12-3/TRBV12-4	TRBD1	16	few	TGTGCCAGCAGTTCGGGACAGGGGGCGCGGGGAGAAAAACTGTTTTTT	CASSSGQGARGEKLFF
TRBJ2-1	TRBV19	TRBD1	13	.	TGTGCCAGTATGGGACAGGGGGGCAATGAGCAGTTCTTC	CASMGQGGNEQFF
TRBJ2-3	TRBV30	TRBD1	15	many	TGTGCCTGGAGCGGGGACAGGCCACTCACAGATACGCAGTATTTT	CAWSGDRPLTDTQYF
TRBJ2-1	TRBV5-1	.	16	many	TGCGCCAGCAGCTCCTCAGGGGGGCGAGCTTACAATGAGCAGTTCTTC	CASSSSGGRAYNEQFF
TRBJ2-7	TRBV7-9	TRBD1	17	.	TGTGCCAGCAGCTCATCTTGGGGGGACAGGGGGTTCTACGAGCAGTACTTC	CASSSSWGDRGFYEQYF